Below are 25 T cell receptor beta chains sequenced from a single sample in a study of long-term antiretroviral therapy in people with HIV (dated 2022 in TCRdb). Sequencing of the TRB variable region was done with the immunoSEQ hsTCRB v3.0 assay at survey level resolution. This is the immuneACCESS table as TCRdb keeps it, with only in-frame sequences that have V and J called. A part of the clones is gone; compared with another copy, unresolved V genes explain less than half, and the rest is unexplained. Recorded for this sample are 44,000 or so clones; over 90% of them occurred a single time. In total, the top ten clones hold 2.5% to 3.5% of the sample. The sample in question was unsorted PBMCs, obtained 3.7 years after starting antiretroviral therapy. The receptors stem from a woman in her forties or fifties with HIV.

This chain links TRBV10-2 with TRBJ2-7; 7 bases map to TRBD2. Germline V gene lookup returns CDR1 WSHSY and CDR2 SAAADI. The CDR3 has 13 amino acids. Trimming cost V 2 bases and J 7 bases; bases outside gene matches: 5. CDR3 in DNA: TGCGCCAGCAGTGAGATGGGGGGGAGAGAGCAGTACTTC. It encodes CASSEMGGREQYF.

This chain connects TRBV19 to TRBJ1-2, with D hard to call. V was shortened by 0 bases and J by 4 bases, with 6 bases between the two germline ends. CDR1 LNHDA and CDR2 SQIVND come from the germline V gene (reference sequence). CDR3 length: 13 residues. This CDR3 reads CASSIDSLYGYTF. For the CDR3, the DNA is TGTGCCAGTAGTATAGATAGCCTCTATGGCTACACCTTC.

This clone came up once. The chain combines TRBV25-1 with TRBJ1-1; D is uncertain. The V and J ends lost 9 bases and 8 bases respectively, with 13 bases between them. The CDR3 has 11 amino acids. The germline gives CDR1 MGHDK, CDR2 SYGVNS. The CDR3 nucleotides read TGTGCCAGTAGTTTAGGGCACGAAGCTTTCTTT. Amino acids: CASSLGHEAFF.

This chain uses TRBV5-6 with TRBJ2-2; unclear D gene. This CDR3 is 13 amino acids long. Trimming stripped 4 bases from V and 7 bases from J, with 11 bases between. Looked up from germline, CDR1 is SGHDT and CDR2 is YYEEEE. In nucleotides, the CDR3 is TGTGCCAGCAGCCTAGGTTTTCACGGGGAGCTGTTTTTT. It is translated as CASSLGFHGELFF.

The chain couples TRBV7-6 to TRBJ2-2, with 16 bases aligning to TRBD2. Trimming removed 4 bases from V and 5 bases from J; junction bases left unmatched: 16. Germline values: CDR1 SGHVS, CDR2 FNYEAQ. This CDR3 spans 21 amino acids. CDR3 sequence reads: CASSWKLGLAGGPGSTGELFF. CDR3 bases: TGTGCCAGCAGCTGGAAGTTGGGACTAGCGGGGGGGCCTGGATCGACCGGGGAGCTGTTTTTT.

CDR3 in amino acids: CASSYNRGRGTEAFF. The CDR3 DNA follows: TGTGCCAGCAGTTACAACAGGGGCCGTGGCACTGAAGCTTTCTTT. The V and J genes are TRBV6-5 and TRBJ1-1; 7 bases match TRBD1. Trimming cost V 2 bases and J 4 bases; bases outside gene matches: 7. Germline-derived CDR1 and CDR2 are MNHEY and SVGAGI. The CDR3 is 15 residues long.

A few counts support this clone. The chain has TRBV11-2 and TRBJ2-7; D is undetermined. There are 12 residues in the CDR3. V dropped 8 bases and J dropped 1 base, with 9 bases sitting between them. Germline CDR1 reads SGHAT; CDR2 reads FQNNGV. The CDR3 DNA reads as TGTGCCAGCGGGCCACGGTCCTACGAGCAGTACTTC. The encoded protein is CASGPRSYEQYF.

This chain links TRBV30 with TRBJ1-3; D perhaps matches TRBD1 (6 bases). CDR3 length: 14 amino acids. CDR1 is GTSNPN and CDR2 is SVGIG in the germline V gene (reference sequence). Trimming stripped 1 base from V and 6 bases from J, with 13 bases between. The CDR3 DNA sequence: TGTGCCTGGAGTGGCGGGACACTAATAAACACCATATATTTT. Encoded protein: CAWSGGTLINTIYF.

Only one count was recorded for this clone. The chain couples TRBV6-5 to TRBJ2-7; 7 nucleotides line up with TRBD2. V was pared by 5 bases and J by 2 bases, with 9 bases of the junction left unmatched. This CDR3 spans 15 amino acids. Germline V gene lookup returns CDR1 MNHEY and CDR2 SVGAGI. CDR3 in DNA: TGTGCCAGCAGTACTACGGGACTAAGTACCTACGAGCAGTACTTC. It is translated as CASSTTGLSTYEQYF.

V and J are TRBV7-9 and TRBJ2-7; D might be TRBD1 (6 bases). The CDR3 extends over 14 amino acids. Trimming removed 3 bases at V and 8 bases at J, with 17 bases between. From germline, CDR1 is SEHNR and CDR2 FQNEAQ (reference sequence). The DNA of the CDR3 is TGTGCCAGCAGCTTGGCAGGGGATATCATCAAGCAGTACTTC. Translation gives CASSLAGDIIKQYF.

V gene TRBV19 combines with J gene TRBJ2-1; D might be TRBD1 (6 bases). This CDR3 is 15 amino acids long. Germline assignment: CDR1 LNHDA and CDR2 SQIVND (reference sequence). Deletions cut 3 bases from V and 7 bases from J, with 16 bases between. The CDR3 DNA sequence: TGTGCCAGTAGTATCCCCCCACAGGGTCGGAATGAGCAGTTCTTC. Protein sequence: CASSIPPQGRNEQFF.

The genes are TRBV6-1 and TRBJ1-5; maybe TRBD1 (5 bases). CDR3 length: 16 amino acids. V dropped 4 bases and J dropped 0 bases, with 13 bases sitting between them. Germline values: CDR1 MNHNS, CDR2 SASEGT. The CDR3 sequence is CASSVGTGYSNQPQHF. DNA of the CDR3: TGTGCCAGCAGTGTGGGCACAGGATATAGCAATCAGCCCCAGCATTTT.

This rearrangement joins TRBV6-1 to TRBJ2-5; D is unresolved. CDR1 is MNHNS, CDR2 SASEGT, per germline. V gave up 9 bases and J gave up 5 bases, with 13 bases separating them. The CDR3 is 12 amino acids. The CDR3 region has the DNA TGTGCCAGTGGACCTTACGCGGAGACCCAGTACTTC. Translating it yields CASGPYAETQYF.

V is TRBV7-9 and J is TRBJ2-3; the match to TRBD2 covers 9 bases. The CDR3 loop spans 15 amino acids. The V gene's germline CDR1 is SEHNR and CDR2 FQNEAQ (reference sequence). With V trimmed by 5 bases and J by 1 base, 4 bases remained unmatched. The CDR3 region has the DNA TGTGCCAGCAGCATTAGCGGGGGCCGCACAGATACGCAGTATTTT. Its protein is CASSISGGRTDTQYF.

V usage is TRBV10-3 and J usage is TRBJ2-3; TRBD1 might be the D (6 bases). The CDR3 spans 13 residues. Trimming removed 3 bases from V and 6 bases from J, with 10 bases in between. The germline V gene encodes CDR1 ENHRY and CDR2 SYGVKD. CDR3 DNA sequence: TGTGCCATCAGTGACAGGGGTTTGGATACGCAGTATTTT. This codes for CAISDRGLDTQYF.

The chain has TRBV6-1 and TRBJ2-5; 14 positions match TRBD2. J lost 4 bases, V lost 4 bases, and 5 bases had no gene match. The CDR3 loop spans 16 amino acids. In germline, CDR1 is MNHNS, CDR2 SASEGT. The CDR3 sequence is CASSGGLAGGLETQYF. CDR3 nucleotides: TGTGCCAGCAGTGGTGGACTAGCGGGGGGCCTAGAGACCCAGTACTTC.

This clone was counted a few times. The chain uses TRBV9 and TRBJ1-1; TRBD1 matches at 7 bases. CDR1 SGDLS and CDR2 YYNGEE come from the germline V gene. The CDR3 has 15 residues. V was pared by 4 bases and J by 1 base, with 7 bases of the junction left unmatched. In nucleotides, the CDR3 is TGTGCCAGCAGCACAGGAGGGGGCGGGAACACTGAAGCTTTCTTT. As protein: CASSTGGGGNTEAFF.

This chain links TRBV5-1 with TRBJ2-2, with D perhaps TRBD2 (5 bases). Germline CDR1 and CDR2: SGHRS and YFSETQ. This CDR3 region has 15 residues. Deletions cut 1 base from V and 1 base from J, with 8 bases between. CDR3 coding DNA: TGCGCCAGCAGCTTGAGAGGGCGGAACACCGGGGAGCTGTTTTTT. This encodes CASSLRGRNTGELFF.

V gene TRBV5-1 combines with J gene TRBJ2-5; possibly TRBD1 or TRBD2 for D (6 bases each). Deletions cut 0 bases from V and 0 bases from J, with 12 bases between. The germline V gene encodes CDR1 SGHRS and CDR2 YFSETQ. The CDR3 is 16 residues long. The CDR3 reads CASSLAVGGHQETQYF. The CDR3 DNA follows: TGCGCCAGCAGCTTGGCCGTGGGGGGCCACCAAGAGACCCAGTACTTC.

CDR3 region: CASSWTADIPSEKLFF. The CDR3, as DNA: TGTGCCAGCAGCTGGACAGCCGACATCCCTAGTGAAAAACTGTTTTTT. The chain uses TRBV7-2 and TRBJ1-4; perhaps TRBD1 as D (6 bases). The CDR3 consists of 16 residues. V lost 4 bases and J lost 7, with 19 bases in between. The germline gives CDR1 SGHTA, CDR2 FQGNSA. The full variable domain, with the rest looked up from reference TRBV7-2 and TRBJ1-4, is GAGVSQSPSNKVTEKGKDVELRCDPISGHTALYWYRQSLGQGLEFLIYFQGNSAPDKSGLPSDRFSAERTGGSVSTLTIQRTQQEDSAVYLCASSWTADIPSEKLFFGSGTQLSVL.

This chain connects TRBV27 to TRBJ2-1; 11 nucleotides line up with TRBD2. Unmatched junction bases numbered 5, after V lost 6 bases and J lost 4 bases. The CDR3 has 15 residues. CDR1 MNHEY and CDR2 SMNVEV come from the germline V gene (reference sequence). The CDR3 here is CASRSGLAGYNEQFF. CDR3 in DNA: TGTGCCAGCAGGTCCGGACTAGCGGGTTACAATGAGCAGTTCTTC.

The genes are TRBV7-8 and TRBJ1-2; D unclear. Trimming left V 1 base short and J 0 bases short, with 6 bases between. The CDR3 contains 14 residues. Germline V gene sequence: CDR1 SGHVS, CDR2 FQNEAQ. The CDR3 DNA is TGTGCCAGCAGCTTAGACAACACTAACTATGGCTACACCTTC. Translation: CASSLDNTNYGYTF. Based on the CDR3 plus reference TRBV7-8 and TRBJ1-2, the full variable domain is GAGVSQSPRYKVAKRGQDVALRCDPISGHVSLFWYQQALGQGPEFLTYFQNEAQLDKSGLPSDRFFAERPEGSVSTLKIQRTQQEDSAVYLCASSLDNTNYGYTFGSGTRLTVV.

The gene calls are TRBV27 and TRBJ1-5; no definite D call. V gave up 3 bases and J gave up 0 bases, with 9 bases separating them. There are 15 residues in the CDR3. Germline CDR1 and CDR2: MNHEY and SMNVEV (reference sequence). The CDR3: CASSLSHYSNQPQHF. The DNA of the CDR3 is TGTGCCAGCAGTTTGTCACACTATAGCAATCAGCCCCAGCATTTT.

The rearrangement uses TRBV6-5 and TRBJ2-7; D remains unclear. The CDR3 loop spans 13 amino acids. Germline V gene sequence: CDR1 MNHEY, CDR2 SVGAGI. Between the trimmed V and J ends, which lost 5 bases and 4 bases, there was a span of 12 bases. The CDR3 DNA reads TGTGCCAGCAGTCGCGGCGTGGGGTACGAGCAGTACTTC. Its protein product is CASSRGVGYEQYF.

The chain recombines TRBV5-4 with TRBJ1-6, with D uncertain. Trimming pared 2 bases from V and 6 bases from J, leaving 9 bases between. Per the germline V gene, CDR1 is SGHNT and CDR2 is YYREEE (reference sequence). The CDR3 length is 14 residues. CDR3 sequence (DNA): TGTGCCAGCAGCTTACAAGGTCGTAATTCACCCCTCCACTTT. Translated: CASSLQGRNSPLHF.